These 18 T cell receptor beta chains originate from one sample sequenced in a study of T-cell memory formation after mild COVID-19. Each CDR3 protein is one row after TCRdb ran MiXCR on the 5' RACE reads. Of 200,000 to 250,000 distinct CDR3 sequences listed, just over 9.5% are singletons. What was sequenced was PBMCs or a T cell subset sorted from them (not recorded which). These receptor sequences come from a man between 18 and 29 years old who had mild COVID-19 (a few samples of this study predate the infection). Cell type and time point are not known.

This clonotype was detected only a few times. The CDR3 sequence: CASSYSGFGKNTEAFF. CDR3 bases: TGTGCCAGCAGTTACTCTGGTTTCGGTAAGAACACTGAAGCTTTCTTT. The chain links TRBV6-5 to TRBJ1-1, with D hard to call. V shed 0 bases and J shed 1 base, with 12 bases lying between them. The CDR3 has 16 amino acids. Germline V CDR1 and CDR2: MNHEY, SVGAGI.

This clonotype occurred many times. CDR3 in amino acids: CASSPRTGVDTEAFF. The CDR3, as DNA: TGTGCCAGCAGCCCAAGGACAGGGGTAGACACTGAAGCTTTCTTT. The V and J genes are TRBV9 and TRBJ1-1, with TRBD1 matching 9 bases. With V trimmed by 4 bases and J by 3 bases, 7 bases remained unmatched. This CDR3 is 15 amino acids long. CDR1 and CDR2 from the germline V gene are SGDLS and YYNGEE.

This chain joins TRBV6-6 and TRBJ1-4; 10 bases are a match to TRBD1. V lost 10 bases to trimming and J lost 6 bases; unmatched junction nucleotides: 2. Germline CDR1 MNHNY, CDR2 SVGAGI (reference sequence). The length of the CDR3 is 12 residues. CDR3 sequence reads: CATTGGDEKLFF. The CDR3 DNA reads TGTGCCACGACAGGGGGCGATGAAAAACTGTTTTTT.

This clonotype was counted many times. The V gene is TRBV20-1, the J gene TRBJ2-3; TRBD2 matches at 9 bases. Per germline, CDR1 DFQATT and CDR2 SNEGSKA (reference sequence). CDR3 size: 15 residues. Germline trimming cut 2 bases from V and 4 bases from J; bases unmatched to any gene: 7. In DNA, the CDR3 is TGCAGTGCTAGACGGGGCGGGGGGGTTTCAGATACGCAGTATTTT. It specifies CSARRGGGVSDTQYF.

In this sample, this clonotype turned up a few times. The V gene is TRBV6-2 or TRBV6-3, the J gene TRBJ2-3; TRBD2 matches at 7 bases. Germline-derived CDR1 and CDR2 are MNHEY and SVGEGT. CDR3 length equals 14 residues. The V segment lost 4 bases and the J segment 2 bases; nucleotides outside the gene matches: 3. CDR3 residues: CASSSGTITDTQYF. DNA for the CDR3: TGTGCCAGCAGTTCCGGGACTATCACAGATACGCAGTATTTT.

The sample holds a few counts of this clonotype. The rearrangement joins TRBV12-3 or TRBV12-4 to TRBJ2-5; 9 bases are a match to TRBD2. The CDR3 is made up of 17 amino acids. The junction had 10 bases not matched to a gene; V was cut back by 1 base and J by 4 bases. CDR3: CASSLVRVSGGLETQYF. CDR3 nucleotide sequence: TGTGCCAGCAGTTTAGTTAGGGTTAGCGGGGGTTTAGAGACCCAGTACTTC.

The chain joins TRBV2 to TRBJ2-7; D is undetermined. Germline V gene data show CDR1 as SNHLY and CDR2 as FYNNEI. CDR3 size: 14 residues. Trimming took off 4 bases at V and 0 bases at J, with 10 bases between the two ends. The CDR3 DNA reads as TGTGCCAGCAGTGCCGGCAGGAGCTCCTACGAGCAGTACTTC. It yields the protein CASSAGRSSYEQYF. The full variable domain, rest sourced from reference TRBV2 and TRBJ2-7, is EPEVTQTPSHQVTQMGQEVILRCVPISNHLYFYWYRQILGQKVEFLVSFYNNEISEKSEIFDDQFSVERPDGSNFTLKIRSTKLEDSAMYFCASSAGRSSYEQYFGPGTRLTVT.

V gene TRBV5-1 combines with J gene TRBJ2-7; D perhaps matches TRBD1 (6 bases). CDR1 is SGHRS, CDR2 YFSETQ, per germline. The CDR3 has 16 amino acids. V was shortened by 3 bases and J by 2 bases, with 18 bases between the two germline ends. The CDR3 DNA reads TGCGCCAGCAGCTGGAGACCGGGACACCCAACCTACGAGCAGTACTTC. It is translated as CASSWRPGHPTYEQYF. The full variable domain, in which reference TRBV5-1 and TRBJ2-7 provide the parts outside the CDR3, is KAGVTQTPRYLIKTRGQQVTLSCSPISGHRSVSWYQQTPGQGLQFLFEYFSETQRNKGNFPGRFSGRQFSNSRSEMNVSTLELGDSALYLCASSWRPGHPTYEQYFGPGTRLTVT.

The chain uses TRBV5-5 and TRBJ2-1; TRBD2 matches at 11 bases. V lost 4 bases and J lost 4; bases outside the gene matches: 4. This CDR3 is built from 15 residues. Germline V gene data show CDR1 as SGHKS and CDR2 as YYEKEE (reference sequence). Here the CDR3 reads CASSASSGGYNEQFF. The CDR3 coding sequence is TGTGCCAGCAGCGCCTCTAGCGGGGGGTACAATGAGCAGTTCTTC.

Only a few counts were recorded for this clonotype. V is TRBV2 and J is TRBJ2-3, with a weak D call TRBD1 (6 bases). Germline loops: CDR1 SNHLY, CDR2 FYNNEI. The V end was cut by 3 bases, the J end by 0 bases, with 10 bases between. The CDR3 is 15 residues long. The CDR3 loop reads CASSEGAASTDTQYF. The CDR3 DNA is TGTGCCAGCAGTGAGGGGGCAGCTAGCACAGATACGCAGTATTTT. Filled out from reference TRBV2 and TRBJ2-3, the complete variable domain reads EPEVTQTPSHQVTQMGQEVILRCVPISNHLYFYWYRQILGQKVEFLVSFYNNEISEKSEIFDDQFSVERPDGSNFTLKIRSTKLEDSAMYFCASSEGAASTDTQYFGPGTRLTVL.

CDR3 in DNA: TGCAGTGCTAGAGCGGGCGGGGGTGAGGGTGAGCAGTTCTTC. Protein: CSARAGGGEGEQFF. This chain links TRBV20-1 with TRBJ2-1; 7 nucleotides agree with TRBD2. Trimming removed 1 base from V and 9 bases from J; junction bases left unmatched: 9. The germline V gene encodes CDR1 DFQATT and CDR2 SNEGSKA (reference sequence). This CDR3 has 14 residues.

This clonotype was counted between two and nine times. CDR3 amino acids: CSVEGGRGLNTEAFF. CDR3 DNA sequence: TGCAGCGTTGAAGGGGGCCGGGGGCTTAACACTGAAGCTTTCTTT. The rearrangement uses TRBV29-1 and TRBJ1-1; weak D call: TRBD1 (6 bases). With 1 base removed from V and 2 bases from J, the gap between germline ends came to 14 bases. The CDR3 is 15 amino acids. Germline V gene data show CDR1 as SQVTM and CDR2 as ANQGSEA.

The rearrangement links TRBV19 to TRBJ2-1, with 8 bases that match TRBD2. The junction had 4 bases not matched to a gene; V was cut back by 7 bases and J by 2 bases. The CDR3 has 14 amino acids. The germline V gene encodes CDR1 LNHDA and CDR2 SQIVND (reference sequence). CDR3 sequence: CASISGGAYNEQFF. DNA of the CDR3: TGTGCCAGTATAAGCGGGGGAGCCTACAATGAGCAGTTCTTC.

The genes are TRBV12-5 and TRBJ1-1; 8 nucleotides align to TRBD1. J gave up 11 bases and V 1 base, and 3 bases lay outside the gene matches. CDR1 LGHNT and CDR2 FRNRAP come from the germline V gene. The CDR3 has 12 amino acids. CDR3 in amino acids: CASGLGGQVAFF. The CDR3 DNA sequence: TGTGCTAGTGGTTTGGGGGGACAGGTCGCTTTCTTT.

This clonotype showed up just a few times. The chain uses TRBV6-2 or TRBV6-3 and TRBJ1-1; D unresolved. The V gene lost 2 bases and the J gene lost 9 bases, with 7 bases spanning the gap. Germline values: CDR1 MNHEY, CDR2 SVGEGT. The CDR3 spans 11 residues. The CDR3 protein is CASSYTEQAFF. CDR3 coding DNA: TGTGCCAGCAGTTACACGGAACAAGCTTTCTTT.

The V call is TRBV6-2 or TRBV6-3, the J call TRBJ1-2; TRBD1 aligns across 8 bases. This CDR3 has 13 amino acids. J lost 8 bases, V lost 9 bases, and 11 bases had no gene match. Germline CDR1 and CDR2: MNHEY and SVGEGT. The CDR3 nucleotides read TGTGCCAGTCGGACAGGGTCTGCGAGAGGCTACACCTTC. This encodes CASRTGSARGYTF.

This clonotype appeared a few times. The rearrangement uses TRBV5-1 and TRBJ2-3; D perhaps matches TRBD2 (6 bases). The CDR3 runs to 14 residues. Germline CDR1 reads SGHRS; CDR2 reads YFSETQ. With 6 bases removed from V and 0 bases from J, the gap between germline ends came to 11 bases. The CDR3 DNA reads as TGCGCCAGCATACGGGGGAGCAGCACAGATACGCAGTATTTT. Translated, it gives CASIRGSSTDTQYF.

This chain joins TRBV15 and TRBJ2-1, with D tentatively TRBD2 (6 bases). The ends were cut back, 1 base at V and 8 bases at J, with 15 bases in the middle. This CDR3 spans 15 amino acids. Germline V lookup: CDR1 LNHNV, CDR2 YYDKDF (reference sequence). The CDR3 is CATSRGTTREDEQFF. CDR3 DNA sequence: TGTGCCACCAGCAGAGGGACGACTAGAGAGGATGAGCAGTTCTTC. Complete variable domain (other parts from reference TRBV15 and TRBJ2-1): DAMVIQNPRYQVTQFGKPVTLSCSQTLNHNVMYWYQQKSSQAPKLLFHYYDKDFNNEADTPDNFQSRRPNTSFCFLDIRSPGLGDTAMYLCATSRGTTREDEQFFGPGTRLTVL.